The T cell receptor (beta chain) under discussion was sequenced for a study of blood T cell repertoires in COVID-19. The CDR3 has 15 residues. The ends were cut back, 5 bases at V and 1 base at J, with 15 bases in the middle. Per the germline V gene, CDR1 is SGHTS and CDR2 is YDEGEE. Only in-frame clones appear in the TCRdb table, and some are missing; sequencing was by immunoSEQ multiplex PCR. The sample includes almost 80,000 clones, approximately 80% seen only once; the top ten take under 45%. This TCR was sampled from a woman in her 70s with acute or convalescent COVID-19. The sample comprised peripheral blood. The gene calls are TRBV5-8 and TRBJ2-5, with D perhaps matching TRBD2 (5 bases). CDR3 in DNA: TGTGCCAGCAGTTCCACTGGAGGAGCCCAAGAGACCCAGTACTTC. Translation: CASSSTGGAQETQYF.